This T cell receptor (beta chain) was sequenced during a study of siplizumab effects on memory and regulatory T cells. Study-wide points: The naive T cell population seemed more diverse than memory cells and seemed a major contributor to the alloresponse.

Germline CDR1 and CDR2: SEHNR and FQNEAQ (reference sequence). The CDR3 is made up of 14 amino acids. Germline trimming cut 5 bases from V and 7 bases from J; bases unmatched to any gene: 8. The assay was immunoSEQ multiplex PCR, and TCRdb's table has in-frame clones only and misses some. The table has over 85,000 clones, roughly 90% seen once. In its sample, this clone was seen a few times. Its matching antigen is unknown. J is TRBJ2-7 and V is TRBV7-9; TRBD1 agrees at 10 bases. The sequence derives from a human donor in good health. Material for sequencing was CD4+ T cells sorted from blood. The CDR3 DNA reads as TGTGCCAGCAGCCCCGACAGGGGGCTGGAGGAGCAGTACTTC. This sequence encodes CASSPDRGLEEQYF.